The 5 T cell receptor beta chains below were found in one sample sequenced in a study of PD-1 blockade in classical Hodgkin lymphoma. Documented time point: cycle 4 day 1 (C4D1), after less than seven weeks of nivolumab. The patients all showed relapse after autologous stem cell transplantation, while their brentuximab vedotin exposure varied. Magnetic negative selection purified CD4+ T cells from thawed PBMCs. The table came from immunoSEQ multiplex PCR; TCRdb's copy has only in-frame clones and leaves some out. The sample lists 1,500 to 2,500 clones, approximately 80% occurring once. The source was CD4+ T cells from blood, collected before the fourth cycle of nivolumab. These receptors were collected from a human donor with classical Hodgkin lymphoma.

CDR3 in amino acids: CASSLSYLRQTYGYTF. The CDR3, as DNA: TGCGCCAGCAGCCTTTCGTACCTCAGACAGACCTATGGCTACACCTTC. The chain recombines TRBV4-1 with TRBJ1-2; weak D call: TRBD1 (5 bases). The CDR3 loop spans 16 amino acids. Germline V gene data show CDR1 as MGHRA and CDR2 as YSYEKL. The V and J ends lost 4 bases and 4 bases respectively, with 19 bases between them.

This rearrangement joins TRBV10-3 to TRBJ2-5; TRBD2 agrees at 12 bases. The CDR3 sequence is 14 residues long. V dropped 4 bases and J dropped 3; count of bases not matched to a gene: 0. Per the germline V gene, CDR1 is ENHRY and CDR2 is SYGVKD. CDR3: CAISASGGEETQYF. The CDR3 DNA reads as TGTGCCATCAGTGCTAGCGGGGGGGAAGAGACCCAGTACTTC.

CDR3 nucleotide sequence: TGCGCCAGCAGCTTGCGGGACGATAATTCACCCCTCCACTTT. Protein sequence: CASSLRDDNSPLHF. This chain joins TRBV5-1 and TRBJ1-6; perhaps TRBD1 as D (5 bases). From germline, CDR1 is SGHRS and CDR2 YFSETQ. The CDR3 runs 14 residues. V was cut by 1 base and J by 5 bases, with 7 bases left in between.

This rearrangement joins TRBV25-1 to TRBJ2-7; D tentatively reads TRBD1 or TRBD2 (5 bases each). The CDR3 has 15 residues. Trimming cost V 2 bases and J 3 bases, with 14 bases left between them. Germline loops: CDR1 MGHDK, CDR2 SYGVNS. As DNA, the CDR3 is TGTGCCAGCAGTGAAACCGGGGCCGGAATCTACGAGCAGTACTTC. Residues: CASSETGAGIYEQYF.

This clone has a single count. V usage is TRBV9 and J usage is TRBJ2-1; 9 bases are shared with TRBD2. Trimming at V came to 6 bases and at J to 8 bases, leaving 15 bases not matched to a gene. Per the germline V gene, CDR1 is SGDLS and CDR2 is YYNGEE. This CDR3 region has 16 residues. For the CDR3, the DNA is TGTGCCAGCAACCCCTTAGGAGTAGCGGGAGACTATGAGCAGTTCTTC. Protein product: CASNPLGVAGDYEQFF.